This entry lists 21 T cell receptor beta chains sequenced from one sample in a study of T-cell reconstitution after alpha-beta-depleted transplantation in children. For TCRbeta, the library was prepared with unique molecular identifiers. TCRdb itself ran the PCR reads through MiXCR, one entry per CDR3 protein. The table records around 580,000 distinct CDR3 sequences, 23% of them present only once. The sample was PBMCs, mostly from graft donor cells, taken 360 days after TCRalphabeta/CD19-depleted stem cell transplant. All receptors derive from a boy in the first two years of life who had a stem cell transplant for acute myeloid leukemia, so the T cells may come from the graft donor.

This clonotype was counted between two and nine times. This chain joins TRBV9 and TRBJ2-1, with 10 bases matching TRBD2. The CDR3 totals 15 residues. The germline CDR1 and CDR2 sequences are SGDLS and YYNGEE. V lost 3 bases, J lost 5 bases, and 5 bases stayed unmatched. CDR3 DNA sequence: TGTGCCAGCAGCGCAGAGCGGGGGGGCCACAATGAGCAGTTCTTC. It specifies CASSAERGGHNEQFF.

The CDR3, as DNA: TGCGCCAGCAGCCAGGCCTGGACAGGCAATTTCATGAACACTGAAGCTTTCTTT. Encoded protein: CASSQAWTGNFMNTEAFF. This sequence joins TRBV4-3 and TRBJ1-1; TRBD1 matches 7 bases. Per germline, CDR1 LGHNA and CDR2 YSLEER. The CDR3 extends over 18 amino acids. Losses at the gene ends were 3 bases for V and 0 bases for J; bases not matched to a gene: 13.

This clonotype has a single count. The chain is built from TRBV6-5 and TRBJ2-2, with D possibly TRBD2 on 6 matching bases. The V gene lost 4 bases and the J gene lost 15 bases, with 24 bases spanning the gap. The CDR3 runs 15 residues. CDR1 is MNHEY and CDR2 is SVGAGI in the germline V gene. This chain's CDR3 is CASSSPGGRPGKLFF. DNA for the CDR3: TGTGCCAGCAGTTCCCCCGGAGGGAGACCTGGGAAATTGTTTTTT.

The CDR3 region has the DNA TGCGCCAGCAGCTTGCAGTTTCCAGCCCCGAACACTGAAGCTTTCTTT. Encoded protein: CASSLQFPAPNTEAFF. The rearrangement uses TRBV5-1 and TRBJ1-1; the D is unclear. There are 16 residues in the CDR3. Germline lookup yields CDR1 SGHRS and CDR2 YFSETQ. Trimming cost V 1 base and J 1 base, with 14 bases left between them. Full variable domain (outside the CDR3, taken from reference TRBV5-1 and TRBJ1-1): KAGVTQTPRYLIKTRGQQVTLSCSPISGHRSVSWYQQTPGQGLQFLFEYFSETQRNKGNFPGRFSGRQFSNSRSEMNVSTLELGDSALYLCASSLQFPAPNTEAFFGQGTRLTVV.

This clonotype was counted a few times. J is TRBJ2-3 and V is TRBV25-1, with TRBD2 identical over 11 bases. The trim removed 5 bases at V and 1 base at J, leaving 2 bases unmatched. This CDR3 contains 15 residues. CDR1 MGHDK and CDR2 SYGVNS come from the germline V gene. CDR3 sequence (DNA): TGTGCCAGCAGTTATAGCGGGGGGGGCACAGATACGCAGTATTTT. Translation gives CASSYSGGGTDTQYF.

This clonotype was found a few times. This chain links TRBV20-1 with TRBJ2-3; the match to TRBD1 covers 10 bases. With V trimmed by 4 bases and J by 2 bases, 3 bases remained unmatched. Germline V gene lookup returns CDR1 DFQATT and CDR2 SNEGSKA (reference sequence). The CDR3 runs 14 residues. The CDR3 DNA reads as TGCAGTGCTACCGGGACAGGGGCCACAGATACGCAGTATTTT. Its translation: CSATGTGATDTQYF.

This sequence joins TRBV4-3 and TRBJ2-1; 13 bases are shared with TRBD2. Germline assignment: CDR1 LGHNA and CDR2 YSLEER. After removal of 4 bases from V and 0 bases from J, the junction contained 6 bases not matched to a gene. CDR3 size: 18 residues. Written as DNA, the CDR3 is TGCGCCAGCAGCCTTGGACTAGCGGGGGCCGCCTCCTACAATGAGCAGTTCTTC. It codes for CASSLGLAGAASYNEQFF.

This clonotype has only a few counts. The V gene is TRBV6-1, the J gene TRBJ2-5, with D perhaps being TRBD1 or TRBD2 (5 bases each). Germline V gives CDR1 MNHNS, CDR2 SASEGT. Trimming cost V 6 bases and J 1 base, with 9 bases left between them. The CDR3 contains 13 residues. The CDR3, as DNA: TGTGCCAGCAGCAAGGGACGCCAAGAGACCCAGTACTTC. Translating it yields CASSKGRQETQYF.

This clonotype turned up a few times. The chain employs TRBV19 and TRBJ1-5, with D perhaps TRBD1 (5 bases). Per germline, CDR1 LNHDA and CDR2 SQIVND (reference sequence). V lost 9 bases and J 0 bases, leaving 12 bases between the germline ends. The CDR3 runs to 14 residues. This CDR3 is CASTDRDSNQPQHF. CDR3 sequence (DNA): TGTGCCAGCACTGACAGAGATAGCAATCAGCCCCAGCATTTT.

There are a few counts of this clonotype. The chain has TRBV12-3 or TRBV12-4 and TRBJ1-3, with D hard to call. V was trimmed by 6 bases and J by 0 bases, leaving 9 bases between them. This CDR3 has 14 amino acids. DNA of the CDR3: TGTGCCAGCAGCCCCGATAGCTCTGGAAACACCATATATTTT. Amino acid sequence: CASSPDSSGNTIYF.

V is TRBV28 and J is TRBJ1-2; 9 bases align to TRBD1. The CDR3 length is 14 residues. The V gene's germline CDR1 is MDHEN and CDR2 SYDVKM. With V trimmed by 8 bases and J by 7 bases, 11 bases remained unmatched. The CDR3 sequence is CASSLKQGARGYTF. The CDR3 nucleotides are TGTGCCAGCTCTCTAAAACAGGGGGCCCGTGGCTACACCTTC.

This clonotype has ten or more counts. The chain links TRBV29-1 to TRBJ2-1; 7 bases align to TRBD1. CDR1 and CDR2 (germline): SQVTM, ANQGSEA. With V trimmed by 7 bases and J by 3 bases, 3 bases remained unmatched. The CDR3 is 12 amino acids. The CDR3 protein is CSGRQGYNEQFF. As DNA, the CDR3 is TGCAGCGGACGACAGGGCTACAATGAGCAGTTCTTC.

The DNA for the CDR3 is TGCAGCGTTGAAAGGGCAGGGGCCTATGGCTACACCTTC. It codes for CSVERAGAYGYTF. This chain uses TRBV29-1 with TRBJ1-2; a possible D gene is TRBD1 (6 bases). Germline CDR1 and CDR2: SQVTM and ANQGSEA. The CDR3 has 13 residues. Trimming pared 2 bases from V and 4 bases from J, leaving 11 bases between.

This chain connects TRBV6-5 to TRBJ2-2; the D is unclear. The CDR3 is 11 amino acids. Germline CDR1 and CDR2: MNHEY and SVGAGI. Deletions cut 7 bases from V and 7 bases from J, with 7 bases between. The CDR3 nucleotides read TGTGCCAGCACCCACCTCGGGGAGCTGTTTTTT. Translated, it gives CASTHLGELFF.

This rearrangement joins TRBV20-1 to TRBJ2-1; TRBD2 matches 9 bases. The CDR3 extends over 14 amino acids. Germline lookup yields CDR1 DFQATT and CDR2 SNEGSKA (reference sequence). The V segment lost 2 bases and the J segment 6 bases; nucleotides outside the gene matches: 5. The CDR3 DNA follows: TGCAGTGCTAGACGGGGCGGGGGGGCCAATGAGCAGTTCTTC. It is translated as CSARRGGGANEQFF.

The rearrangement joins TRBV20-1 to TRBJ2-1; 7 nucleotides agree with TRBD2. J lost 4 bases, V lost 1 base, and 10 bases had no gene match. Germline V CDR1 and CDR2: DFQATT, SNEGSKA (reference sequence). CDR3 size: 16 residues. The CDR3 nucleotides are TGCAGTGCTAGAGTGCGGGAGCTGGGGGGTTACAATGAGCAGTTCTTC. Translation gives CSARVRELGGYNEQFF.

This clonotype came up many times. This chain uses TRBV12-3 or TRBV12-4 with TRBJ2-5, with 8 bases fitting TRBD1. Trimming took 8 bases from V and 12 from J; bases not matched to a gene: 26. This CDR3 has 17 amino acids. The CDR3 DNA reads as TGTGCCAGCTCCGCCCGGAGTTGGGGCGGGACAGGCCAGGCCGAGTACTTC. Translation: CASSARSWGGTGQAEYF.

V usage is TRBV27 and J usage is TRBJ2-7, with 10 bases aligning to TRBD1. The J segment lost 3 bases and the V segment lost 4 bases, leaving 6 bases of the junction unmatched. The V gene's germline CDR1 is MNHEY and CDR2 SMNVEV (reference sequence). The CDR3 consists of 15 residues. The CDR3 region has the DNA TGTGCCAGCAGTTCCCGGGACAGGGGAGTCTACGAGCAGTACTTC. This gives the protein CASSSRDRGVYEQYF.

The J gene is TRBJ2-6, the V gene TRBV7-9; D not certain. The CDR3 runs 15 residues. Germline V gives CDR1 SEHNR, CDR2 FQNEAQ (reference sequence). The V and J ends lost 1 base and 2 bases respectively, with 6 bases between them. This chain's CDR3 is CASSLVLTGANVLTF. The CDR3 DNA follows: TGTGCCAGCAGCTTAGTGCTTACTGGGGCCAACGTCCTGACTTTC.

The sample holds a few counts of this clonotype. The genes are TRBV6-4 and TRBJ2-1; TRBD2 matches at 8 bases. Germline trimming cut 5 bases from V and 4 bases from J; bases unmatched to any gene: 7. The length of the CDR3 is 15 residues. Germline loops: CDR1 MRHNA, CDR2 SNTAGT. The CDR3: CASSRTSCGYNEQFF. The CDR3 DNA reads as TGTGCCAGCAGTAGGACTAGCTGCGGTTACAATGAGCAGTTCTTC.

The chain joins TRBV20-1 to TRBJ2-5, with D possibly matching TRBD1 (6 bases). The CDR3 extends over 14 amino acids. Trimming cost V 1 base and J 5 bases, with 14 bases left between them. CDR1 is DFQATT, CDR2 SNEGSKA, per germline (reference sequence). The CDR3 region is CSARVITGLETQYF. The CDR3 coding sequence is TGCAGTGCTAGAGTAATCACAGGGTTGGAGACCCAGTACTTC.